This TCR beta chain was obtained from a study of T cell responses to AZD1222 COVID-19 vaccine. Across the study: Whether given at about 4 or about 12 weeks, second doses were pooled. Overall study findings and caveats: A mostly white British donor set with more females was recruited, and clonal diversity was possibly underestimated. Spike-specific TCR depth and breadth grew after two AZD1222 doses.

Sequenced by immunoSEQ multiplex PCR; TCRdb stores in-frame clones only, minus some. This sample has 100,000 to 150,000 clones; about 94% occur once, and the top ten carry around 7%. Concerning this clone itself: As yet, its antigen is unknown.

This CDR3 comprises 11 residues. Germline V gene data show CDR1 as MNHNS and CDR2 as SASEGT. Trimming left V 2 bases short and J 10 bases short, with 7 bases between. The sample consisted of peripheral blood, taken on day 0 of AZD1222 vaccination. This TCR came from an adult in good health. The chain is built from TRBV6-1 and TRBJ2-3; no clear D gene. CDR3 DNA sequence: TGTGCCAGCAGTGAAACCAGAGCGCAGTATTTT. It translates to CASSETRAQYF.